The 26 T cell receptor beta chains below all came from one sample that was sequenced in a study of blood T cell repertoires in COVID-19 (dated by TCRdb to 2020 to 2021). Libraries were made using the immunoSEQ multiplex PCR assay. TCRdb mirrors the immuneACCESS table, restricted to in-frame sequences. Some clones are absent from its copies; in checked studies, under half trace to an unresolved V gene, and the reason for the others is unknown. This sample is represented by fewer than 650,000 clones; 85% to 90% of them were singletons. The ten largest clones represent less than 9% of the sample. Sequenced material: peripheral blood. The receptors were gathered from a woman between 45 and 65 years old with COVID-19, enrolled during active disease.

Turning to this clone: Other DNA sequences in the sample encode the same CDR3. This chain connects TRBV9 to TRBJ1-2; tentative D call: TRBD1 (6 bases). The germline V and J ends were trimmed by 4 bases and 2 bases, with 12 bases remaining between them. Germline V lookup: CDR1 SGDLS, CDR2 YYNGEE. The CDR3 spans 14 residues. The CDR3 nucleotides are TGTGCCAGCAGCCCACAACAGGGAAACTATGGCTACACCTTC. Translating it yields CASSPQQGNYGYTF.

The DNA of the CDR3 is TGTGCCAGCAGCCTACAGGGAATGGAATCACCCCTCCACTTT. Translation: CASSLQGMESPLHF. V gene TRBV6-6 combines with J gene TRBJ1-6; tentatively, D is TRBD1 (6 bases). CDR3 length: 14 residues. V shed 6 bases and J shed 10 bases, with 16 bases lying between them. Germline V CDR1 and CDR2: MNHNY, SVGAGI (reference sequence).

J is TRBJ1-2 and V is TRBV27; tentatively, D is TRBD1 (5 bases). The CDR3 sequence is 14 residues long. The germline CDR1 and CDR2 sequences are MNHEY and SMNVEV (reference sequence). V dropped 5 bases and J dropped 4 bases, with 14 bases sitting between them. The CDR3: CASSTSQGFYGYTF. For the CDR3, the DNA is TGTGCCAGCAGTACCTCTCAGGGTTTCTATGGCTACACCTTC.

CDR3 protein: CASSLVANTQYF. The CDR3 DNA reads TGTGCCAGCAGCTTGGTAGCGAATACGCAGTATTTT. The chain carries TRBV5-6 and TRBJ2-3; TRBD2 might be the D (5 bases). From germline, CDR1 is SGHDT and CDR2 YYEEEE. The CDR3 extends over 12 amino acids. V lost 0 bases and J lost 7, with 6 bases in between. The entire variable domain, with the rest obtained from reference TRBV5-6 and TRBJ2-3, is as follows: DAGVTQSPTHLIKTRGQQVTLRCSPKSGHDTVSWYQQALGQGPQFIFQYYEEEERQRGNFPDRFSGHQFPNYSSELNVNALLLGDSALYLCASSLVANTQYFGPGTRLTVL.

In regard to this clone: The junction and the germline gene differ at one end; a read error may be behind it. The rearrangement joins TRBV30 to TRBJ1-2; possible D gene TRBD1, 6 bases. The CDR3 is 13 residues long. In germline, CDR1 is GTSNPN, CDR2 SVGIG (reference sequence). Here the CDR3 DNA reads TGTGCCTCGAGTCCCAGGGGCCCTACGGGCTACACCTTC. Translated, it gives CASSPRGPTGYTF.

The V gene is TRBV10-3, the J gene TRBJ2-3; TRBD1 might be the D (6 bases). Trimming removed 2 bases at V and 5 bases at J, with 14 bases between. From germline, CDR1 is ENHRY and CDR2 SYGVKD. This CDR3 is 15 amino acids long. CDR3 nucleotides: TGTGCCATCAGTGAGGTCCAGGGGAGTGAAGATACGCAGTATTTT. Translating gives CAISEVQGSEDTQYF.

This sequence joins TRBV12-3 or TRBV12-4 and TRBJ1-2; maybe TRBD1 (5 bases). V was cut by 2 bases and J by 5 bases, with 6 bases left in between. The CDR3 is 12 amino acids. In DNA form, the CDR3 reads TGTGCCAGCAGTTTAAAGGGGTATGGCTACACCTTC. Translated, it gives CASSLKGYGYTF.

The rearrangement uses TRBV5-6 and TRBJ1-5; no firm D call. The ends were cut back, 7 bases at V and 6 bases at J, with 5 bases in the middle. CDR3 length: 10 amino acids. The germline gives CDR1 SGHDT, CDR2 YYEEEE. The CDR3: CASVGQPQHF. CDR3 in DNA: TGTGCCAGCGTCGGTCAGCCCCAGCATTTT. Looking up the rest from reference TRBV5-6 and TRBJ1-5 gives the full variable domain: DAGVTQSPTHLIKTRGQQVTLRCSPKSGHDTVSWYQQALGQGPQFIFQYYEEEERQRGNFPDRFSGHQFPNYSSELNVNALLLGDSALYLCASVGQPQHFGDGTRLSIL.

This chain joins TRBV27 and TRBJ2-7, with D tentatively TRBD2 (5 bases). This CDR3 contains 17 residues. The ends were cut back, 5 bases at V and 0 bases at J, with 20 bases in the middle. The germline CDR1 and CDR2 sequences are MNHEY and SMNVEV (reference sequence). The CDR3 DNA reads TGTGCCAGCAGTCACCCCGCGGGCTCCTTTAGCTCCTACGAGCAGTACTTC. Its protein product is CASSHPAGSFSSYEQYF.

V usage is TRBV27 and J usage is TRBJ2-2; D ambiguous. V was pared by 6 bases and J by 1 base, with 18 bases between. The CDR3 is made up of 17 amino acids. CDR1 is MNHEY and CDR2 is SMNVEV in the germline V gene (reference sequence). CDR3 region: CASSLALRLQNTGELFF. CDR3 bases: TGTGCCAGCAGCTTGGCACTACGGCTGCAGAACACCGGGGAGCTGTTTTTT.

Here the CDR3 DNA reads TGTGCCAGCAGTCTCCATGGACAGTCCGACTATGGCTACACCTTC. It codes for CASSLHGQSDYGYTF. The chain employs TRBV6-5 and TRBJ1-2; possible D gene TRBD1, 6 bases. Germline CDR1 reads MNHEY; CDR2 reads SVGAGI. Trimming shortened V by 5 bases and J by 3 bases, and 16 bases separated the two germline ends. The CDR3 is made up of 15 amino acids.

The V gene is TRBV10-2, the J gene TRBJ1-4; the match to TRBD1 covers 7 bases. J was trimmed by 0 bases and V by 6 bases; bases with no gene match: 4. The CDR3 is 15 amino acids. Germline loops: CDR1 WSHSY, CDR2 SAAADI. CDR3 bases: TGCGCCAGCAGGGACAGGCTTGCAACTAATGAAAAACTGTTTTTT. This codes for CASRDRLATNEKLFF.

The J gene is TRBJ1-1, the V gene TRBV7-6, with TRBD1 as a possible D gene (5 bases). Germline CDR1 is SGHVS and CDR2 is FNYEAQ. V was shortened by 8 bases and J by 1 base, with 14 bases between the two germline ends. CDR3 length: 14 residues. CDR3 coding DNA: TGTGCCAGCGGATCCGGGACTTCGAACACTGAAGCTTTCTTT. Translating it yields CASGSGTSNTEAFF.

The gene calls are TRBV11-3 and TRBJ2-7; tentatively, D is TRBD2 (6 bases). Trimming stripped 0 bases from V and 5 bases from J, with 8 bases between. The CDR3 length is 13 residues. Per germline, CDR1 SGHNT and CDR2 YENEEA. The CDR3 reads CASSLEPGDEQYF. The CDR3 coding sequence is TGTGCCAGCAGCTTAGAACCGGGGGACGAGCAGTACTTC.

This sequence joins TRBV5-1 and TRBJ2-7; 10 nucleotides match TRBD1. Germline V gene sequence: CDR1 SGHRS, CDR2 YFSETQ. The J segment lost 4 bases and the V segment lost 0 bases, leaving 7 bases of the junction unmatched. The CDR3 spans 16 residues. In DNA form, the CDR3 reads TGCGCCAGCAGCTTGGTAGCCGGACAGGGGGTGTACGAGCAGTACTTC. Translating gives CASSLVAGQGVYEQYF.

In regard to this clone: Relative to the germline gene, one junction end is altered; a read error may explain this. This sequence joins TRBV15 and TRBJ1-5; maybe TRBD1 (5 bases). CDR1 is LNHNV, CDR2 YYDKDF, per germline (reference sequence). The CDR3 loop spans 18 amino acids. The CDR3 nucleotides are TGTGCCACCAGCAGAGATCTTCAGTTCGGGGGGGTCAATCAGCTCCAGCATTTT. Amino acids: CATSRDLQFGGVNQLQHF.

V gene TRBV28 combines with J gene TRBJ2-2; 8 nucleotides match TRBD1. Germline trimming cut 6 bases from V and 5 bases from J; bases unmatched to any gene: 8. Germline loops: CDR1 MDHEN, CDR2 SYDVKM. The CDR3 sequence is 15 residues long. CDR3 loop: CASSWGDRSTGELFF. The DNA of the CDR3 is TGTGCCAGCAGCTGGGGGGACAGGTCGACCGGGGAGCTGTTTTTT.

V gene TRBV4-1 combines with J gene TRBJ2-1; TRBD2 matches 12 bases. Trimming took 6 bases from V and 9 from J; bases not matched to a gene: 21. This CDR3 comprises 19 residues. The germline CDR1 and CDR2 sequences are MGHRA and YSYEKL. CDR3 sequence: CASSRSQGRASGGVSEQFF. In DNA form, the CDR3 reads TGCGCCAGCAGTCGCAGCCAAGGTAGGGCTAGCGGGGGGGTCAGTGAGCAGTTCTTC.

This clone was detected once. This chain links TRBV12-3 or TRBV12-4 with TRBJ2-3; no reliable D call. This CDR3 is built from 13 residues. Deletions cut 8 bases from V and 2 bases from J, with 11 bases between. CDR3 in amino acids: CASHEELTDTQYF. The CDR3 nucleotides read TGTGCCAGCCATGAGGAGCTCACAGATACGCAGTATTTT.

CDR3 DNA sequence: TGTGCCAGCAGCTTATCCAGGGGGGCTAACTATGGCTACACCTTC. Residues: CASSLSRGANYGYTF. The chain combines TRBV7-9 with TRBJ1-2; 7 bases line up with TRBD1. CDR3 length: 15 residues. V lost 2 bases and J lost 0; bases outside the gene matches: 3. The V gene's germline CDR1 is SEHNR and CDR2 FQNEAQ (reference sequence).

The chain couples TRBV7-6 to TRBJ2-3; TRBD1 matches 8 bases. Germline values: CDR1 SGHVS, CDR2 FNYEAQ. CDR3 length: 15 residues. The V gene end was trimmed by 5 bases and the J gene end by 2 bases; junction bases not matched to a gene: 6. The CDR3 spells CASSHRTGFTDTQYF. The CDR3, as DNA: TGTGCCAGCAGCCATCGGACAGGGTTCACAGATACGCAGTATTTT.

V is TRBV20-1 and J is TRBJ1-2, with D uncertain. CDR1 is DFQATT, CDR2 SNEGSKA, per germline (reference sequence). Trimming cost V 3 bases and J 5 bases, with 13 bases left between them. CDR3 length equals 13 residues. CDR3 protein: CSASGEGRYGYTF. The CDR3 DNA reads as TGCAGTGCTAGTGGTGAGGGCCGGTATGGCTACACCTTC.

CDR3 coding DNA: TGTGCCAGCAGCTTGGGGGGGGCAGAGAATCAGCCCCAGCATTTT. This translates into CASSLGGAENQPQHF. The chain carries TRBV7-9 and TRBJ1-5; D possibly corresponds to TRBD1 (6 bases). The CDR3 runs to 15 residues. CDR1 SEHNR and CDR2 FQNEAQ come from the germline V gene (reference sequence). V was clipped by 3 bases and J by 4 bases, with 13 bases between them.

This rearrangement joins TRBV6-2 or TRBV6-3 to TRBJ1-1; D is ambiguous. The CDR3 has 13 residues. CDR1 is MNHEY and CDR2 is SVGEGT in the germline V gene. V lost 0 bases, J lost 7 bases, and 9 bases lay in between. Here the CDR3 DNA reads TGTGCCAGCAGTTACTCTGGAGGCCTTGAAGCTTTCTTT. This sequence encodes CASSYSGGLEAFF.

V usage is TRBV12-3 or TRBV12-4 and J usage is TRBJ1-2; D ambiguous. Trimming removed 3 bases from V and 4 bases from J, with 9 bases in between. CDR3 size: 13 residues. CDR3 bases: TGTGCCAGCAGTTTTGCGGATTCCTATGGCTACACCTTC. Translating it yields CASSFADSYGYTF.

The chain employs TRBV28 and TRBJ2-7, with D perhaps matching TRBD2 (6 bases). V lost 5 bases to trimming and J lost 3 bases, with 11 bases between them. The germline CDR1 and CDR2 sequences are MDHEN and SYDVKM. The CDR3 sequence is 13 residues long. The DNA for the CDR3 is TGTGCCAGCAGTCGGGACTCCCACTACGAGCAGTACTTC. Translated, it gives CASSRDSHYEQYF.